This T cell receptor beta chain was profiled in a study of cytomegalovirus exposure and HLA in healthy donors. Across the whole study: For the roughly 400 genotyped donors, 75% to 90% fell within the Caucasian-associated ancestry cluster. Findings of the study overall: There were approximately 150 TCR beta chains listed as cytomegalovirus-associated. Analysis was carried out at a later point, and it linked a missense DCLRE1C variant to TCR beta V- and J-gene trimming.

With respect to this clone: The target antigen is unknown.

Both 60 Vbeta primers and 13 Jbeta primers went into the PCR. Assay used: immunoSEQ multiplex PCR; TCRdb lists only in-frame clones, some missing. The sample includes tens of thousands of clones, about 90% seen only once; the top ten take around 8%. Per the germline V gene, CDR1 is SGHDN and CDR2 is FVKESK. The CDR3 covers 17 residues. V shed 4 bases, J shed 2 bases, and the junction held 4 bases outside the gene matches. The donors (healthy individuals) were bone marrow donors. The receptor comes from a middle-aged woman in good health and CMV-seropositive. V usage is TRBV14 and J usage is TRBJ2-3, with TRBD2 identical over 15 bases. Sequenced input: PBMCs. The CDR3 region is CASSLGLAGGFTDTQYF. CDR3 coding DNA: TGTGCCAGCAGCCTGGGACTAGCGGGGGGATTCACAGATACGCAGTATTTT.